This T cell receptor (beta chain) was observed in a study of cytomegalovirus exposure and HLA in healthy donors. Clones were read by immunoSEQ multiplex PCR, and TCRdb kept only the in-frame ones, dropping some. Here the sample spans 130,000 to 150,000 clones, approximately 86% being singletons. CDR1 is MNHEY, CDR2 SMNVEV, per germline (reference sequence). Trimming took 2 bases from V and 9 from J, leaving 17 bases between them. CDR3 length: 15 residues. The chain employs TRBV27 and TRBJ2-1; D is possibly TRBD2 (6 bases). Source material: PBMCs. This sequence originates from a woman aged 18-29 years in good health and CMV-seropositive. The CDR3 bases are TGTGCCAGCAGTTTAGGGCTAGCGACACGGGGTGAGCAGTTCTTC. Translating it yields CASSLGLATRGEQFF.